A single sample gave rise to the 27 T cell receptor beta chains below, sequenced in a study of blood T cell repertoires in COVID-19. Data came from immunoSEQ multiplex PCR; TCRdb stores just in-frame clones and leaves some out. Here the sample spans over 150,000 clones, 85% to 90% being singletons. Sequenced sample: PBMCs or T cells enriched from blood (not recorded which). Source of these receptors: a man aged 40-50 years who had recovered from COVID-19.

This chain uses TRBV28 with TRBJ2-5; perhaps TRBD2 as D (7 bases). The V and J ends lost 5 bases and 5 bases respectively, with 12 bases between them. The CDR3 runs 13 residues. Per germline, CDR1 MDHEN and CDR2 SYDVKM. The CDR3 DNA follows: TGTGCCAGCAGTGAAGGGGGGGGCGAGACCCAGTACTTC. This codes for CASSEGGGETQYF.

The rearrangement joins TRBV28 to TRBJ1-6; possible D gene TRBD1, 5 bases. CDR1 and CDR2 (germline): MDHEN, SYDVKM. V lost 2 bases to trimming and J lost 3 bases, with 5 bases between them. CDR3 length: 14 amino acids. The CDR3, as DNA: TGTGCCAGCAGTTTAGACAGCTATAATTCACCCCTCCACTTT. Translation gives CASSLDSYNSPLHF. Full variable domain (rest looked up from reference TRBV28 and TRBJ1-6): DVKVTQSSRYLVKRTGEKVFLECVQDMDHENMFWYRQDPGLGLRLIYFSYDVKMKEKGDIPEGYSVSREKKERFSLILESASTNQTSMYLCASSLDSYNSPLHFGNGTRLTVT.

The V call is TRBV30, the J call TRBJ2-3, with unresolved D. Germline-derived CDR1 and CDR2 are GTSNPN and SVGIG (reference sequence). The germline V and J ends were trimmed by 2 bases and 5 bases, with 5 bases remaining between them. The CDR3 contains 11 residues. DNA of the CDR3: TGTGCCTGGAGTCACAAAGATACGCAGTATTTT. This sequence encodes CAWSHKDTQYF.

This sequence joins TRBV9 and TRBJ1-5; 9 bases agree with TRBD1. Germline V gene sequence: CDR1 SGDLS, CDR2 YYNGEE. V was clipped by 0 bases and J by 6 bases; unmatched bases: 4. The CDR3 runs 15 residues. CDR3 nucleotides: TGTGCCAGCAGCGTAGGACAGGGGGAGAGTCAGCCCCAGCATTTT. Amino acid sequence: CASSVGQGESQPQHF.

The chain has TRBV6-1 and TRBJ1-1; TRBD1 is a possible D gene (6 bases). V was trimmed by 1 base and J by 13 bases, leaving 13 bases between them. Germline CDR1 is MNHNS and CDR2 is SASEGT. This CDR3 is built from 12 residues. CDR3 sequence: CASSEGLGHFFF. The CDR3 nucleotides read TGTGCCAGCAGTGAAGGGTTGGGACATTTTTTCTTT.

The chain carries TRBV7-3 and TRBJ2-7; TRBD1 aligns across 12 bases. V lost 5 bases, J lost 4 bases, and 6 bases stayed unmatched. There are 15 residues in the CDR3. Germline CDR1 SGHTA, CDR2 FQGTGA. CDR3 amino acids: CASSMGTGGGYEQYF. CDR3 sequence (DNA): TGTGCCAGCAGCATGGGGACAGGGGGCGGATACGAGCAGTACTTC.

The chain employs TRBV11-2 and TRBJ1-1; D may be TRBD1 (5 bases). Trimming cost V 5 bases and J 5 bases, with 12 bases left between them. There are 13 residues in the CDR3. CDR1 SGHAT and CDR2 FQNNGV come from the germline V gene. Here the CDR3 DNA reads TGTGCCAGCAGCCGGGGGTTTCGGACTGAAGCTTTCTTT. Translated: CASSRGFRTEAFF.

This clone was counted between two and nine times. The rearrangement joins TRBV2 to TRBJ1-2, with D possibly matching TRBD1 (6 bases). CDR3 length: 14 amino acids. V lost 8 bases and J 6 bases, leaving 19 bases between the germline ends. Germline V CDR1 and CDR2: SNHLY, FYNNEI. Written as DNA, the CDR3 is TGTGCCAGCCAAGCTCCAACAGGGAACAATGGCTACACCTTC. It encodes CASQAPTGNNGYTF.

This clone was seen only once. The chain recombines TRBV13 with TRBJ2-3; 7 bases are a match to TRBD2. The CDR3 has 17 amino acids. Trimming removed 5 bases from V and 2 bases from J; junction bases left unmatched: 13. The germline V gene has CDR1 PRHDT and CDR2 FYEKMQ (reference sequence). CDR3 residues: CASSPSWRAGDTDTQYF. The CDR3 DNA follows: TGTGCCAGCAGCCCGAGCTGGCGCGCGGGGGACACAGATACGCAGTATTTT.

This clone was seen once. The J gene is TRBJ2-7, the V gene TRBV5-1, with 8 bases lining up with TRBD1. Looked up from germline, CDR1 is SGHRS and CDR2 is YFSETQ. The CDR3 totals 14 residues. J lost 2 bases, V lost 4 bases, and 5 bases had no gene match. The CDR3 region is CASSLGQGPYEQYF. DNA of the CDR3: TGCGCCAGCAGCCTCGGACAGGGTCCCTACGAGCAGTACTTC.

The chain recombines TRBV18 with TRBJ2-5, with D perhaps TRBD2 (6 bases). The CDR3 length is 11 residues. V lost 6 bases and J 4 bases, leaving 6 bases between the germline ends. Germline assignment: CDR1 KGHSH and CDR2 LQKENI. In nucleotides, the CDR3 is TGTGCCAGCTCGCGGGGAGAGACCCAGTACTTC. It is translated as CASSRGETQYF.

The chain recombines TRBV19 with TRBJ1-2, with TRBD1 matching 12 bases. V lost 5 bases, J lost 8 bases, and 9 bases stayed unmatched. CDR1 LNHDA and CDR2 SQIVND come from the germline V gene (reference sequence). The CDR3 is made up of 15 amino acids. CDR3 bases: TGTGCCAGTAGTGCCGGGACAGGGGGCCGGCAAGGCTACACCTTC. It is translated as CASSAGTGGRQGYTF. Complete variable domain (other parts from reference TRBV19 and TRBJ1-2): DGGITQSPKYLFRKEGQNVTLSCEQNLNHDAMYWYRQDPGQGLRLIYYSQIVNDFQKGDIAEGYSVSREKKESFPLTVTSAQKNPTAFYLCASSAGTGGRQGYTFGSGTRLTVV.

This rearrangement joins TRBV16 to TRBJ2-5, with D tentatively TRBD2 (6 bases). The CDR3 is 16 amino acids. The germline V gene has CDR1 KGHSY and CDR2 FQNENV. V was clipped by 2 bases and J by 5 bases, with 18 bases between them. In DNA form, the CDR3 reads TGTGCCAGCAGCCAACCGAACGGAAAAGGAGGGGAGACCCAGTACTTC. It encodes CASSQPNGKGGETQYF.

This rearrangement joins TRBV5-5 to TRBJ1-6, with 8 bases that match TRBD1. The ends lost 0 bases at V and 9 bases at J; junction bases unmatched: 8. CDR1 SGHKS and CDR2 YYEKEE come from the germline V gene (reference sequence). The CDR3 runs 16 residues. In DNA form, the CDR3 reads TGTGCCAGCAGCTTGGTCCCCGGACAGGGAGGTTCACCCCTCCACTTT. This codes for CASSLVPGQGGSPLHF.

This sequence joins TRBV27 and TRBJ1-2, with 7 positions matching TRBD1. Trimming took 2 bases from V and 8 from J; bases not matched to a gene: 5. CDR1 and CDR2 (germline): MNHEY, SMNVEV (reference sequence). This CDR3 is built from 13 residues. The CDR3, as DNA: TGTGCCAGCAGTTTAAGGGGGCAAGGAGGCTACACCTTC. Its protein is CASSLRGQGGYTF.

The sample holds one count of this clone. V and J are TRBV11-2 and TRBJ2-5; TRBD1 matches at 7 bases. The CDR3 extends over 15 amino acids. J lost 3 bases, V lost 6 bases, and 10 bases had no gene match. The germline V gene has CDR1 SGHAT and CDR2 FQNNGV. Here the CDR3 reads CASRTGTVDKETQYF. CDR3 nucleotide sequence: TGTGCCAGCAGGACCGGGACAGTGGATAAAGAGACCCAGTACTTC.

The CDR3 bases are TGTGCCAGCGGGACAGGGATCTATGGCTACACCTTC. Its translation is CASGTGIYGYTF. The rearrangement joins TRBV2 to TRBJ1-2; 9 nucleotides line up with TRBD1. The CDR3 runs to 12 residues. Trimming removed 8 bases from V and 4 bases from J; junction bases left unmatched: 2. Germline V gene lookup returns CDR1 SNHLY and CDR2 FYNNEI.

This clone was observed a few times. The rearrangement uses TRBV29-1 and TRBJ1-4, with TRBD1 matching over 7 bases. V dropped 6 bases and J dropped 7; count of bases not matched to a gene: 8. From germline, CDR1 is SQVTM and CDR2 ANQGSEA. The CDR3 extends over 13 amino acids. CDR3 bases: TGCAGCGTCTTCATCCGGGACAGTGAAAAACTGTTTTTT. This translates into CSVFIRDSEKLFF.

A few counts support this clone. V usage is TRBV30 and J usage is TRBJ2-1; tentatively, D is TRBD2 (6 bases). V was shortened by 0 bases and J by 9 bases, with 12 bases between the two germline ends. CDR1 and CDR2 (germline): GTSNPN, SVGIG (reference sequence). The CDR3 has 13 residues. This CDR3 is CAWSVLAPPEQFF. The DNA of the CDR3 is TGTGCCTGGAGTGTACTAGCACCCCCTGAGCAGTTCTTC.

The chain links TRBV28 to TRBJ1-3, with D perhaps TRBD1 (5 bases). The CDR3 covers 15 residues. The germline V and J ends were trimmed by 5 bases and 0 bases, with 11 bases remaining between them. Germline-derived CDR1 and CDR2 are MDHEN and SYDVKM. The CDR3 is CASSGGDFSGNTIYF. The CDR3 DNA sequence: TGTGCCAGCAGTGGGGGGGACTTCTCTGGAAACACCATATATTTT.

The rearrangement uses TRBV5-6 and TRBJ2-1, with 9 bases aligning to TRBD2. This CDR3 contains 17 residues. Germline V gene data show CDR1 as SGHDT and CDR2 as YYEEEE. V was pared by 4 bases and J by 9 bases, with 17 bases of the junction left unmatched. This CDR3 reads CASSADGLAGSTVEQFF. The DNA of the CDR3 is TGTGCCAGCAGCGCTGACGGGCTAGCGGGGAGCACTGTTGAGCAGTTCTTC.

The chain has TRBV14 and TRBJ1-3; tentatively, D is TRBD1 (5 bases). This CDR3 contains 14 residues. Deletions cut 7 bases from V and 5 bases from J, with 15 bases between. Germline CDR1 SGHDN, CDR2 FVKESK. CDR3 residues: CASTLWGERNTIYF. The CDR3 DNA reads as TGTGCCAGCACACTATGGGGCGAAAGAAACACCATATATTTT.

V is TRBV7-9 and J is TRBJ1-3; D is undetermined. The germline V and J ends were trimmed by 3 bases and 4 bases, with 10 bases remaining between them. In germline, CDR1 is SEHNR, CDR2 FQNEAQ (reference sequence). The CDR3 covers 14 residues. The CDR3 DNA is TGTGCCAGCAGCTTGGCCTTATCAGGAAACACCATATATTTT. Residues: CASSLALSGNTIYF.

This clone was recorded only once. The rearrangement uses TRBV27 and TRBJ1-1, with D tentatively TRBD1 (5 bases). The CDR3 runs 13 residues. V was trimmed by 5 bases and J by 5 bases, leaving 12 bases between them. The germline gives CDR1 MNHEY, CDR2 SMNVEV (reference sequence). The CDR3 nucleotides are TGTGCCAGCAGTGGGAGGGGCCGGACTGAAGCTTTCTTT. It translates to CASSGRGRTEAFF.

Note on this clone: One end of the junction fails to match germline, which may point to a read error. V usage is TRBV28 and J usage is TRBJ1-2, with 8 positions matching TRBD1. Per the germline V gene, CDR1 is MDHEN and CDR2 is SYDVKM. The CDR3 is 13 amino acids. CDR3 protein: CLSLSGQGRGYTF. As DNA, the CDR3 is TGCCTGTCTTTATCCGGACAGGGTCGTGGCTACACCTTC.

The CDR3: CASSLGQGSRFGYTF. The CDR3 nucleotides are TGTGCCAGCAGCCTAGGACAGGGAAGTCGATTTGGCTACACCTTC. V and J are TRBV7-8 and TRBJ1-2; 8 nucleotides match TRBD1. Losses at the gene ends were 5 bases for V and 7 bases for J; bases not matched to a gene: 12. CDR3 length equals 15 residues. CDR1 is SGHVS, CDR2 FQNEAQ, per germline.

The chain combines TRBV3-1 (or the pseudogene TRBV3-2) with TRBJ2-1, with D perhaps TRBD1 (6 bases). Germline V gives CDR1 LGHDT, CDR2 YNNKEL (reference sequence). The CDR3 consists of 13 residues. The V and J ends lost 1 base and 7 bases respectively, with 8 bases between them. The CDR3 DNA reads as TGTGCCAGCAGCCAAGGGACAGTTAATGAGCAGTTCTTC. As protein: CASSQGTVNEQFF.